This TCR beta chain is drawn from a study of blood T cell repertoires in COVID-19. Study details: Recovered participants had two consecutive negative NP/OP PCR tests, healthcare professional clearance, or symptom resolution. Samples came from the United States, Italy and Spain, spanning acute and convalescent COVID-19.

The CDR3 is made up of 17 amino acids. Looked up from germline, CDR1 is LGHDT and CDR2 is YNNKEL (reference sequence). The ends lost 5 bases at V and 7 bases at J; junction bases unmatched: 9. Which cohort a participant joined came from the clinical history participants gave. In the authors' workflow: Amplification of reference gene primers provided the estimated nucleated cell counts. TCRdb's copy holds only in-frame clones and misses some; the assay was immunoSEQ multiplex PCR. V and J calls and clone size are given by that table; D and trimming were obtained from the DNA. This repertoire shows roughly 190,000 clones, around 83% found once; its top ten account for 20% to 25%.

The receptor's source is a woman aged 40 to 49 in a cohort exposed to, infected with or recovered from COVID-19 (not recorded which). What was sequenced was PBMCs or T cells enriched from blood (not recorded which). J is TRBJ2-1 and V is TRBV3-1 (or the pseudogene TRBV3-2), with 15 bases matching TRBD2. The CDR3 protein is CASSARTSGGASNEQFF. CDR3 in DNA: TGTGCCAGCAGCGCACGGACTAGCGGGGGGGCCTCGAATGAGCAGTTCTTC.